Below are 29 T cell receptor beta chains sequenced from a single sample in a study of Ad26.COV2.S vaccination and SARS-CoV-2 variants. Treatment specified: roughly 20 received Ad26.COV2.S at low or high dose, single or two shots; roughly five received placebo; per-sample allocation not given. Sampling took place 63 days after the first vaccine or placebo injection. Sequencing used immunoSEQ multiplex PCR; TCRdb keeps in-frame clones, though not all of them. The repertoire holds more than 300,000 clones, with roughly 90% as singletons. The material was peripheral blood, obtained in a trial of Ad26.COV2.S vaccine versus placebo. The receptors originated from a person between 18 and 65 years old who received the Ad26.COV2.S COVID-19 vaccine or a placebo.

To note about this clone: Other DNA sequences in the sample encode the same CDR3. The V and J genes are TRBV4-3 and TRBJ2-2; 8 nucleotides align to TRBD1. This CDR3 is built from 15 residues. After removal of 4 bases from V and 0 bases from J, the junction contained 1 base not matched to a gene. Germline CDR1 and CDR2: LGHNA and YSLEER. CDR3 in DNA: TGCGCCAGCAGCCCGGGACAGGCGAACACCGGGGAGCTGTTTTTT. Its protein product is CASSPGQANTGELFF.

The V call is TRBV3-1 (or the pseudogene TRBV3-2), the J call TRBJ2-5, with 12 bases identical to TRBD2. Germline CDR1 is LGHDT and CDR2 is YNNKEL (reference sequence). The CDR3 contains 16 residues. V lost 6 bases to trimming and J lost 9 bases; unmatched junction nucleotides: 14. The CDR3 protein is CASRITSGRTQAAQYF. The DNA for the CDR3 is TGTGCCAGCAGAATAACTAGCGGGAGGACCCAAGCGGCCCAGTACTTC.

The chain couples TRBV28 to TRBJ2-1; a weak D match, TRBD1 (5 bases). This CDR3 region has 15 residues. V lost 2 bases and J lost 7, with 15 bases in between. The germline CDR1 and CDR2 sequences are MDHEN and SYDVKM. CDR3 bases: TGTGCCAGCAGTTTAAAGGGGATGGGTTGGAATGAGCAGTTCTTC. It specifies CASSLKGMGWNEQFF.

The CDR3 nucleotides are TGTGCCAGCGGAGAACCGAGCACAGATACGCAGTATTTT. Translating it yields CASGEPSTDTQYF. The V gene is TRBV3-1 (or the pseudogene TRBV3-2), the J gene TRBJ2-3; unclear D gene. The CDR3 is 13 amino acids. Germline CDR1 LGHDT, CDR2 YNNKEL (reference sequence). Trimming removed 8 bases at V and 0 bases at J, with 9 bases between.

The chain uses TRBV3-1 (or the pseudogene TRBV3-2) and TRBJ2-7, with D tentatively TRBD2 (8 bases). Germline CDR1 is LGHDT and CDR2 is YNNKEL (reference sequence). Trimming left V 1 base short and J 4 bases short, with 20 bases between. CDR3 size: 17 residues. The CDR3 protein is CASSQVGGGTSGYEQYF. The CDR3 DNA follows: TGTGCCAGCAGCCAAGTAGGGGGCGGAACTAGCGGTTACGAGCAGTACTTC.

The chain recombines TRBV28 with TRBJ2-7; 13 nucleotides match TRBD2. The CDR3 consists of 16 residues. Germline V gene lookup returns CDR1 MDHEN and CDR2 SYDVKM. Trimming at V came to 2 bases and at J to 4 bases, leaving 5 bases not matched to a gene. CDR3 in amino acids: CASSLGTSGTGYEQYF. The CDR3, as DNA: TGTGCCAGCAGTTTAGGGACTAGCGGGACGGGGTACGAGCAGTACTTC.

As DNA, the CDR3 is TGTGCCAGCAGCTTAGGAAACAGCCCAATGGGGCAGTTCTTC. Encoded protein: CASSLGNSPMGQFF. The genes are TRBV7-2 and TRBJ2-1, with no clear D. V was pared by 1 base and J by 12 bases, with 16 bases between. CDR1 and CDR2 (germline): SGHTA, FQGNSA. The CDR3 runs to 14 residues.

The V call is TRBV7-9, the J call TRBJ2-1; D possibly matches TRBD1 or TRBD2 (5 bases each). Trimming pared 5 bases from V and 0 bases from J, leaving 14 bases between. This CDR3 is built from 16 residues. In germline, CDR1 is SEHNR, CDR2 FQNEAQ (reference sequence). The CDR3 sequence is CASSGWGSLSYNEQFF. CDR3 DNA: TGTGCCAGCAGCGGCTGGGGGTCCCTCTCCTACAATGAGCAGTTCTTC.

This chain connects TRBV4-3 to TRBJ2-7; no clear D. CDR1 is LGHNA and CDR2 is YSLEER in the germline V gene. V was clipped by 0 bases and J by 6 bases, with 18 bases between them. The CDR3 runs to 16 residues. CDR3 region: CASSQEGPPSPTEQYF. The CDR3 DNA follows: TGCGCCAGCAGCCAAGAGGGCCCTCCGAGCCCTACCGAGCAGTACTTC.

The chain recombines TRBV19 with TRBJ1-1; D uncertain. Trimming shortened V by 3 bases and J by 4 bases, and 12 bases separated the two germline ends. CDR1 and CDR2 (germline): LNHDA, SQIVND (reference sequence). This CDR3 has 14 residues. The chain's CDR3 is CASSIGESVTEAFF. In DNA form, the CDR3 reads TGTGCCAGTAGTATTGGGGAATCGGTCACTGAAGCTTTCTTT.

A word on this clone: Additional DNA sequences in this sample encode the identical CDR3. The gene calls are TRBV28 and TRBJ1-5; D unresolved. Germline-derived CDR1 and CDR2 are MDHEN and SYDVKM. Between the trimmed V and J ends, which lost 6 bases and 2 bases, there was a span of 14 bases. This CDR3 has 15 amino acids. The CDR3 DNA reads TGTGCCAGCAGCCGTTCGGGAGAGGGCAATCAGCCCCAGCATTTT. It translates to CASSRSGEGNQPQHF. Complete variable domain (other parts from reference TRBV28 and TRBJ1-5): DVKVTQSSRYLVKRTGEKVFLECVQDMDHENMFWYRQDPGLGLRLIYFSYDVKMKEKGDIPEGYSVSREKKERFSLILESASTNQTSMYLCASSRSGEGNQPQHFGDGTRLSIL.

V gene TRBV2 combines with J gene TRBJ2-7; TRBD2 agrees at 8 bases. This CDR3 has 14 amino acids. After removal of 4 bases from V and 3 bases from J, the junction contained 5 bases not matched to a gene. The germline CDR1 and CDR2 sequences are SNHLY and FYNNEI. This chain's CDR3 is CASSVAAGVYEQYF. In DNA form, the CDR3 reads TGTGCCAGCAGTGTTGCAGCGGGGGTCTACGAGCAGTACTTC.

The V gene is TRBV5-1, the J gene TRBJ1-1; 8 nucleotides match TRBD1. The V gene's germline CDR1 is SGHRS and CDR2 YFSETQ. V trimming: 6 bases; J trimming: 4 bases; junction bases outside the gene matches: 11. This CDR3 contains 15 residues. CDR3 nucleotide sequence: TGCGCCAGCAATGTCGGACAGGGATTTACCACTGAAGCTTTCTTT. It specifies CASNVGQGFTTEAFF. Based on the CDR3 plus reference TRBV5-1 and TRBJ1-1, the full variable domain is KAGVTQTPRYLIKTRGQQVTLSCSPISGHRSVSWYQQTPGQGLQFLFEYFSETQRNKGNFPGRFSGRQFSNSRSEMNVSTLELGDSALYLCASNVGQGFTTEAFFGQGTRLTVV.

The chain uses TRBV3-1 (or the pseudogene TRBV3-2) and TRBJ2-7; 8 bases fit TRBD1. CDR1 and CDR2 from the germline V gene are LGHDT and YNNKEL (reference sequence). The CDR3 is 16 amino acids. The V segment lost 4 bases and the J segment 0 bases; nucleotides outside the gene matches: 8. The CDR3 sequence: CASSLSMGQDSYEQYF. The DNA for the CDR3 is TGTGCCAGCAGCCTTTCGATGGGACAGGACTCCTACGAGCAGTACTTC.

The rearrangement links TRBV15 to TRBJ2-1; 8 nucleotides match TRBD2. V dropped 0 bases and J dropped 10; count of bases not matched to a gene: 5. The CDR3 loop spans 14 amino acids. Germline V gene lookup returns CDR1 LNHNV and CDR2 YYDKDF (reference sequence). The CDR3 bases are TGTGCCACCAGCAGAGATCGCTTAGCGGGAGAGCAGTTCTTC. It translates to CATSRDRLAGEQFF.

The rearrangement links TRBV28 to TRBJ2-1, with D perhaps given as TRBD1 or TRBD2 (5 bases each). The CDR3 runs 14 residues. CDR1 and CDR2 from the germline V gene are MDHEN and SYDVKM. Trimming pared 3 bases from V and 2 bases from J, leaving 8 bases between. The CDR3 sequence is CASSFRGAYNEQFF. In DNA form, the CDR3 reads TGTGCCAGCAGTTTCCGGGGCGCCTACAATGAGCAGTTCTTC.

DNA of the CDR3: TGTGCCTGGAGTCCCCCCGACAGGGTGGTTAAAGAGACCCAGTACTTC. Residues: CAWSPPDRVVKETQYF. The chain links TRBV30 to TRBJ2-5, with 7 nucleotides matching TRBD1. Germline V gene lookup returns CDR1 GTSNPN and CDR2 SVGIG (reference sequence). The CDR3 loop spans 16 amino acids. The junction had 12 bases not matched to a gene; V was cut back by 2 bases and J by 3 bases. The full variable domain, its missing parts supplied by reference TRBV30 and TRBJ2-5, is SQTIHQWPATLVQPVGSPLSLECTVEGTSNPNLYWYRQAAGRGLQLLFYSVGIGQISSEVPQNLSASRPQDRQFILSSKKLLLSDSGFYLCAWSPPDRVVKETQYFGPGTRLLVL.

The CDR3 sequence is CASSVDLSNTGELFF. CDR3 coding DNA: TGTGCCAGCAGCGTAGATCTGTCGAACACCGGGGAGCTGTTTTTT. V is TRBV9 and J is TRBJ2-2; D remains unclear. Germline CDR1 and CDR2: SGDLS and YYNGEE. Between the trimmed V and J ends, which lost 0 bases and 0 bases, there was a span of 6 bases. This CDR3 region has 15 residues. The full variable domain, in which reference TRBV9 and TRBJ2-2 provide the parts outside the CDR3, is DSGVTQTPKHLITATGQRVTLRCSPRSGDLSVYWYQQSLDQGLQFLIQYYNGEERAKGNILERFSAQQFPDLHSELNLSSLELGDSALYFCASSVDLSNTGELFFGEGSRLTVL.

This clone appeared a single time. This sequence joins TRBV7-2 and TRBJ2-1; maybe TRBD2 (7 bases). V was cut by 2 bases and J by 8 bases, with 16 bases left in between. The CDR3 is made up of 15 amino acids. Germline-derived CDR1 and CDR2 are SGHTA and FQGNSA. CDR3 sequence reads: CASSLTWGGLDEQFF. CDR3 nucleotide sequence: TGTGCCAGCAGCTTAACCTGGGGGGGCCTAGATGAGCAGTTCTTC.

The CDR3 DNA sequence: TGTGCCAGCAGCCACATTGGACTAGACCACAATGAGCAGTTCTTC. Translated: CASSHIGLDHNEQFF. This chain uses TRBV4-2 with TRBJ2-1; 7 bases fit TRBD2. Germline V gene data show CDR1 as LGHNA and CDR2 as YNFKEQ. V gave up 3 bases and J gave up 5 bases; unmatched junction bases: 7. This CDR3 comprises 15 residues.

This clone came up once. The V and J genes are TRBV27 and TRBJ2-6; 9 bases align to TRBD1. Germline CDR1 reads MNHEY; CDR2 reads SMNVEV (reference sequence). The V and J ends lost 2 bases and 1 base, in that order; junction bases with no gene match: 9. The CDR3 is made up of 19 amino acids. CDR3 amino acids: CASSLLTQGAGSGANVLTF. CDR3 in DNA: TGTGCCAGCAGTTTACTAACACAGGGGGCTGGGTCTGGGGCCAACGTCCTGACTTTC.

As DNA, the CDR3 is TGTGCCAGCAGCAAAGATCCGGGGAGCTCCTATAATTCACCCCTCCACTTT. Its translation: CASSKDPGSSYNSPLHF. The chain is built from TRBV21-1 and TRBJ1-6. TRBV21-1 is a pseudogene segment. This CDR3 spans 17 amino acids.

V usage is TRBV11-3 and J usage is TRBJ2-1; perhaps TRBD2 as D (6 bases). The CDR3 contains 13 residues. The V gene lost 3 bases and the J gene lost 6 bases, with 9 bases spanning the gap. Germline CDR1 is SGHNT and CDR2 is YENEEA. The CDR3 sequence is CASSFSGGNEQFF. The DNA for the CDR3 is TGTGCCAGCAGCTTCTCCGGGGGCAATGAGCAGTTCTTC.

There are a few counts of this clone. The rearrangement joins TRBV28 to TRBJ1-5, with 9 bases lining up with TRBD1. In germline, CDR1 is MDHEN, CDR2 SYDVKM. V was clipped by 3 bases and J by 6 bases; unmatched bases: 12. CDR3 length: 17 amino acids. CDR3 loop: CASSLLKQGAMGQPQHF. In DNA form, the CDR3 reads TGTGCCAGCAGTTTGCTAAAACAGGGGGCGATGGGTCAGCCCCAGCATTTT. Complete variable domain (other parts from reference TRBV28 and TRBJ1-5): DVKVTQSSRYLVKRTGEKVFLECVQDMDHENMFWYRQDPGLGLRLIYFSYDVKMKEKGDIPEGYSVSREKKERFSLILESASTNQTSMYLCASSLLKQGAMGQPQHFGDGTRLSIL.

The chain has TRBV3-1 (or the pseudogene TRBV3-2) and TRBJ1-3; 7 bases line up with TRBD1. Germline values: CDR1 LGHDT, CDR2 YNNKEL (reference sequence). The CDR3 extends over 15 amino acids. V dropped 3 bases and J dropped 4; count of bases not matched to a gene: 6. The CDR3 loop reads CASSHRQGPGNTIYF. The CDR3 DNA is TGTGCCAGCAGCCACCGACAGGGACCGGGAAACACCATATATTTT.

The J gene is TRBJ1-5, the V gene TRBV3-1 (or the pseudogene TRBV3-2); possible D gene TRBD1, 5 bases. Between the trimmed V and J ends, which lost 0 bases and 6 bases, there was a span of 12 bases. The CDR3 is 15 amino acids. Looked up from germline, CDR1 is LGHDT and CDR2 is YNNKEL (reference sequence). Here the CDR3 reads CASSQDRGGTQPQHF. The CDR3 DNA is TGTGCCAGCAGCCAAGATCGGGGAGGGACTCAGCCCCAGCATTTT.

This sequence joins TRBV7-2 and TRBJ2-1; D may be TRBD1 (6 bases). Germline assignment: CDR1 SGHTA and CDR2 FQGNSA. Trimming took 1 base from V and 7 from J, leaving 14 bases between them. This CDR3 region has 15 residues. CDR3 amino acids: CASSLGVTGTNEQFF. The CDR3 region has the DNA TGTGCCAGCAGCTTAGGGGTGACAGGAACAAATGAGCAGTTCTTC.

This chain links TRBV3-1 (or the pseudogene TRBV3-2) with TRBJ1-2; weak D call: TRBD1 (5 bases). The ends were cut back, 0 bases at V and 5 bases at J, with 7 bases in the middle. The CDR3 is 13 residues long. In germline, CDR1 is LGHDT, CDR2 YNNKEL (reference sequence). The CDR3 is CASSQDREYGYTF. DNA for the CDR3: TGTGCCAGCAGCCAAGACAGGGAGTATGGCTACACCTTC.

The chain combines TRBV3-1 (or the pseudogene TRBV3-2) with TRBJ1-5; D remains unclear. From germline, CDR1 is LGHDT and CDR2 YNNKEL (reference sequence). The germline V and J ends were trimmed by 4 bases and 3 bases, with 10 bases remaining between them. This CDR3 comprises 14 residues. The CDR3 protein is CASSPGGINQPQHF. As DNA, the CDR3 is TGTGCCAGCAGCCCGGGCGGAATCAATCAGCCCCAGCATTTT.